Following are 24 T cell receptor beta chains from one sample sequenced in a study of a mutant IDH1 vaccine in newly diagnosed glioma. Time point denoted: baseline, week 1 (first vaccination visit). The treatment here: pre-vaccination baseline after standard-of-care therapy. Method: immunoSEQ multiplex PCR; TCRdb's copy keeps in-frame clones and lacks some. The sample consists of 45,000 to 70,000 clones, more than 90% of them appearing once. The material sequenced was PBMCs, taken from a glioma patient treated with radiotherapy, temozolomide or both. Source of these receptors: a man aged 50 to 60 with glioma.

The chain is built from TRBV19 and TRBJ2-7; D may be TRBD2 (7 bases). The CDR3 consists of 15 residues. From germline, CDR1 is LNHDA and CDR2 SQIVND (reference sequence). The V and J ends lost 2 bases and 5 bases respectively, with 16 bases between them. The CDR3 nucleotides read TGTGCCAGTAGTATAAGACTAGCAGGGGTCGACGAGCAGTACTTC. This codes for CASSIRLAGVDEQYF.

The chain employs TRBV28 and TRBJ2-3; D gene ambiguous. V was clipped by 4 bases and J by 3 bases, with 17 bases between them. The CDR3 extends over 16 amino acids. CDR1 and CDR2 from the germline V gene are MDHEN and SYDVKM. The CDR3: CASSSAVHDQTDTQYF. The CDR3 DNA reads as TGTGCCAGCAGTTCGGCGGTGCACGACCAGACAGATACGCAGTATTTT. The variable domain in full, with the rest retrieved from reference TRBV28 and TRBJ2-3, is DVKVTQSSRYLVKRTGEKVFLECVQDMDHENMFWYRQDPGLGLRLIYFSYDVKMKEKGDIPEGYSVSREKKERFSLILESASTNQTSMYLCASSSAVHDQTDTQYFGPGTRLTVL.

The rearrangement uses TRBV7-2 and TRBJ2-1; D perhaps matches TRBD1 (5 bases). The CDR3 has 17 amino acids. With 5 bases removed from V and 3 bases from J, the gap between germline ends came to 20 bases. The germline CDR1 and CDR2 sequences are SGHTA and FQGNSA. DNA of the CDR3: TGTGCCAGCAGCACGACCCAGGGTTTCCTAGGCTACAATGAGCAGTTCTTC. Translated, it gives CASSTTQGFLGYNEQFF.

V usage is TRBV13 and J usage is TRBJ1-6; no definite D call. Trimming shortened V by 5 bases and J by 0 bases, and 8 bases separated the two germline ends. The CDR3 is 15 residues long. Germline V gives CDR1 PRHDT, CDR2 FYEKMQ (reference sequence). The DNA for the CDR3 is TGTGCCAGCAGCCTCGGGAGCTCCTATAATTCACCCCTCCACTTT. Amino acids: CASSLGSSYNSPLHF.

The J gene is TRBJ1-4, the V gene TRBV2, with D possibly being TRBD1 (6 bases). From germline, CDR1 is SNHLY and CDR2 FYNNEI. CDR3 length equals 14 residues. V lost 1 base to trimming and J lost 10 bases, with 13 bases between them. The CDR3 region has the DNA TGTGCCAGCAGTGAAGTGGGGGGGCTGGTAAAACTGTTTTTT. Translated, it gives CASSEVGGLVKLFF. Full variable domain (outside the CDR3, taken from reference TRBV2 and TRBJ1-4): EPEVTQTPSHQVTQMGQEVILRCVPISNHLYFYWYRQILGQKVEFLVSFYNNEISEKSEIFDDQFSVERPDGSNFTLKIRSTKLEDSAMYFCASSEVGGLVKLFFGSGTQLSVL.

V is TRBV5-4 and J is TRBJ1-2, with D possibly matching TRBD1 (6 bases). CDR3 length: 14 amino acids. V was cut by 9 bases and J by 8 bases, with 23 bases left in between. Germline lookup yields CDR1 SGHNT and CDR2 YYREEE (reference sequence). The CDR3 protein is CATYREAERGGYTF. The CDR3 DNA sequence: TGTGCCACCTACAGGGAGGCCGAGCGGGGGGGCTACACCTTC.

CDR3 region: CAWSVGSLGLDTQYF. DNA for the CDR3: TGTGCCTGGAGTGTAGGATCCCTTGGCTTGGATACGCAGTATTTT. The chain employs TRBV30 and TRBJ2-3; the D is unclear. The CDR3 spans 15 residues. From germline, CDR1 is GTSNPN and CDR2 SVGIG (reference sequence). Trimming removed 0 bases at V and 6 bases at J, with 16 bases between.

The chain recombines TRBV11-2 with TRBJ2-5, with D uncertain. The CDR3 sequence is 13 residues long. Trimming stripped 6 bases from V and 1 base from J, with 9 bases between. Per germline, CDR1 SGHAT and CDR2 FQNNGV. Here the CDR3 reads CASREFVQETQYF. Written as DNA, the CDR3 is TGTGCCAGCAGGGAGTTCGTCCAAGAGACCCAGTACTTC.

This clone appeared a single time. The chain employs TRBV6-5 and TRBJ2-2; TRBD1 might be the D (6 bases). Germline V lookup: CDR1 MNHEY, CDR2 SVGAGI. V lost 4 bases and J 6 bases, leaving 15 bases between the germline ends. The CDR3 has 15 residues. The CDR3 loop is CASSFTGLRAGELFF. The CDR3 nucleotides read TGTGCCAGCAGTTTTACAGGGCTACGGGCCGGGGAGCTGTTTTTT.

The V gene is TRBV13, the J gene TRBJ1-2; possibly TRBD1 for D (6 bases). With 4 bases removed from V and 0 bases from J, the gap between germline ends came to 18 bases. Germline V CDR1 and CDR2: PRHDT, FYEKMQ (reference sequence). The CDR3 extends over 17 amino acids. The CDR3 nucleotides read TGTGCCAGCAGCTACCAGGGGTCCCAGTTAGCTAACTATGGCTACACCTTC. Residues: CASSYQGSQLANYGYTF.

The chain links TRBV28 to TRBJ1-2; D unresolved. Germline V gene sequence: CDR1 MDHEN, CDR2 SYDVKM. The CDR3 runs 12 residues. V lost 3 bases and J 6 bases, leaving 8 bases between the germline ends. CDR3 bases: TGTGCCAGCAGTTTCGTTAGGGATGGCTACACCTTC. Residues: CASSFVRDGYTF.

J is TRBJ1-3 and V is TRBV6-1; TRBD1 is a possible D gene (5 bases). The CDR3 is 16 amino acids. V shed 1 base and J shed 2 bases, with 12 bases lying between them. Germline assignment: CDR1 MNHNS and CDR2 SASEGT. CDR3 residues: CASSEVPGEAGNTIYF. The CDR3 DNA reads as TGTGCCAGCAGTGAAGTCCCGGGGGAAGCTGGAAACACCATATATTTT.

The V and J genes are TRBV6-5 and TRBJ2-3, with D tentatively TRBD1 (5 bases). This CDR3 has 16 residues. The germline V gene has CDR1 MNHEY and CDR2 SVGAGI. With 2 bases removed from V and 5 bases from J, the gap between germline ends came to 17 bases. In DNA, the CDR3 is TGTGCCAGCAGTTACGAAGACAGAGGATCCAAAGATACGCAGTATTTT. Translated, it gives CASSYEDRGSKDTQYF.

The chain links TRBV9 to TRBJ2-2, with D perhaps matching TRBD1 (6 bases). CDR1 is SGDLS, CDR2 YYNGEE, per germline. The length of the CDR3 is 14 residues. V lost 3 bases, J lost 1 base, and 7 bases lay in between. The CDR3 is CASSEGQNTGELFF. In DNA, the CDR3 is TGTGCCAGCAGCGAGGGACAGAACACCGGGGAGCTGTTTTTT.

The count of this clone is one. CDR3 residues: CASSELGVRSSGIYEQYF. The CDR3 bases are TGTGCCAGCAGTGAACTTGGTGTACGGTCTAGCGGGATCTACGAGCAGTACTTC. V and J are TRBV6-1 and TRBJ2-7; TRBD2 matches 9 bases. Germline assignment: CDR1 MNHNS and CDR2 SASEGT. The CDR3 extends over 18 amino acids. Trimming took 2 bases from V and 3 from J; bases not matched to a gene: 14.

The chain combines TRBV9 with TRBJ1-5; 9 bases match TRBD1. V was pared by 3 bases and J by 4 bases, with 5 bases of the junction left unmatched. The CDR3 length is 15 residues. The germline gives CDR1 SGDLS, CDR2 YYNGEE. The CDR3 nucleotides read TGTGCCAGCAGCGAAGGGACAGGGCCAAATCAGCCCCAGCATTTT. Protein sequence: CASSEGTGPNQPQHF.

This CDR3 is CASSLAPGQVNQPQHF. The CDR3, as DNA: TGTGCCAGCAGCTTGGCCCCAGGACAGGTCAATCAGCCCCAGCATTTT. The V gene is TRBV5-5, the J gene TRBJ1-5, with 7 bases matching TRBD1. The V and J ends lost 0 bases and 3 bases, in that order; junction bases with no gene match: 6. The CDR3 is 16 amino acids. Per germline, CDR1 SGHKS and CDR2 YYEKEE (reference sequence). The entire variable domain, with the rest obtained from reference TRBV5-5 and TRBJ1-5, is as follows: DAGVTQSPTHLIKTRGQQVTLRCSPISGHKSVSWYQQVLGQGPQFIFQYYEKEERGRGNFPDRFSARQFPNYSSELNVNALLLGDSALYLCASSLAPGQVNQPQHFGDGTRLSIL.

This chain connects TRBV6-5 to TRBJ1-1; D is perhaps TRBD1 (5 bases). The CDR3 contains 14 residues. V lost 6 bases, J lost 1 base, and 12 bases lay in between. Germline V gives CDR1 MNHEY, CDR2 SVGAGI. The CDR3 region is CASSNLGQNTEAFF. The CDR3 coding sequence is TGTGCCAGCAGCAACTTGGGGCAGAACACTGAAGCTTTCTTT.

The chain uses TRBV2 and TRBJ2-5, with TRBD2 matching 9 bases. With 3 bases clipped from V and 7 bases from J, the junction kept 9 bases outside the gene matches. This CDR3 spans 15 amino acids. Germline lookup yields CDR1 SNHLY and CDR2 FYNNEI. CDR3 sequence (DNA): TGTGCCAGCAGTGATGAGCGGGGGGACTCCGGGACCCAGTACTTC. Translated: CASSDERGDSGTQYF.

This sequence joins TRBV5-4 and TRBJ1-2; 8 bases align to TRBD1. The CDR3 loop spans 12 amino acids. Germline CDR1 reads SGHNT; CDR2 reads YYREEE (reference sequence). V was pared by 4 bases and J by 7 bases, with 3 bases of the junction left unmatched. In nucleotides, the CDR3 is TGTGCCAGCAGCCAGGACAGGGTTGGCTACACCTTC. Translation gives CASSQDRVGYTF.

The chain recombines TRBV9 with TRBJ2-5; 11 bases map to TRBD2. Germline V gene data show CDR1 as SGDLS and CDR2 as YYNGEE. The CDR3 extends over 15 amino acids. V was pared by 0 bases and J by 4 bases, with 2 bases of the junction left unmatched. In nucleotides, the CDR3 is TGTGCCAGCAGCGTAGTAGCGGGGGGGGGAGAGACCCAGTACTTC. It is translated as CASSVVAGGGETQYF.

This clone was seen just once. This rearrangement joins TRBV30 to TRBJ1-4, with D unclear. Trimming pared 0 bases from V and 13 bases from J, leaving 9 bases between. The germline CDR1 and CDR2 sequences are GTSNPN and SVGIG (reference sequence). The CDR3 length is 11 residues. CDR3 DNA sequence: TGTGCCTGGAGTGTAGGCAGAAGACTGTTTTTT. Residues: CAWSVGRRLFF.

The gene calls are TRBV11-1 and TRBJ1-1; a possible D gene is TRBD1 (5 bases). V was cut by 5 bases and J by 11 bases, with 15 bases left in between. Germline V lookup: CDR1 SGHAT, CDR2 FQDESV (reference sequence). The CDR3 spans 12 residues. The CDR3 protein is CASSQGQYNAFF. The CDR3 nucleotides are TGTGCCAGCAGCCAGGGCCAATATAACGCTTTCTTT.

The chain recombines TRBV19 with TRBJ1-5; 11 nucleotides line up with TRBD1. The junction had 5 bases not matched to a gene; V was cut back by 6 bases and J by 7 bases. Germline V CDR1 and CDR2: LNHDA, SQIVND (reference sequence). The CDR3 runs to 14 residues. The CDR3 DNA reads TGTGCCAGTAGGTGGGGACAGGGGGGACAGCCCCAGCATTTT. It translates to CASRWGQGGQPQHF.